These 18 T cell receptor beta chains came from one sample sequenced in a study of blood T cell repertoires in COVID-19. The repertoire was sequenced with immunoSEQ multiplex PCR; TCRdb's copy has only in-frame clones and lacks some. The data contain about 150,000 clones, roughly four fifths of them singletons. Sequences were obtained from peripheral blood. All receptors come from a woman aged 55 to 70 with COVID-19, enrolled during active disease.

The CDR3 region is CASSWGQGSDQPQHF. Here the CDR3 DNA reads TGTGCCAGCAGCTGGGGACAGGGTTCTGATCAGCCCCAGCATTTT. The V and J genes are TRBV5-8 and TRBJ1-5, with 9 nucleotides matching TRBD1. The V segment lost 3 bases and the J segment 5 bases; nucleotides outside the gene matches: 6. The germline V gene encodes CDR1 SGHTS and CDR2 YDEGEE. This CDR3 has 15 residues.

The rearrangement uses TRBV6-5 and TRBJ1-1; D gene uncertain. The CDR3 spans 15 residues. CDR1 and CDR2 from the germline V gene are MNHEY and SVGAGI. Trimming removed 0 bases at V and 0 bases at J, with 8 bases between. In DNA form, the CDR3 reads TGTGCCAGCAGTTACTCGAGAGTCCTGAACACTGAAGCTTTCTTT. This codes for CASSYSRVLNTEAFF.

This CDR3 is CASSLPTSGGETQYF. DNA of the CDR3: TGTGCCAGCAGCCTACCCACTAGCGGGGGGGAGACCCAGTACTTC. The V call is TRBV9, the J call TRBJ2-5; 12 nucleotides line up with TRBD2. There are 15 residues in the CDR3. V shed 4 bases, J shed 5 bases, and the junction held 6 bases outside the gene matches. The germline gives CDR1 SGDLS, CDR2 YYNGEE. Filled out from reference TRBV9 and TRBJ2-5, the complete variable domain reads DSGVTQTPKHLITATGQRVTLRCSPRSGDLSVYWYQQSLDQGLQFLIQYYNGEERAKGNILERFSAQQFPDLHSELNLSSLELGDSALYFCASSLPTSGGETQYFGPGTRLLVL.

The chain joins TRBV11-2 to TRBJ1-1; D is possibly TRBD1 (5 bases). V dropped 6 bases and J dropped 2 bases, with 16 bases sitting between them. The CDR3 covers 15 residues. Germline CDR1 is SGHAT and CDR2 is FQNNGV. The CDR3: CASSRGPASNTEAFF. In DNA, the CDR3 is TGTGCCAGCAGTAGGGGCCCAGCTTCCAACACTGAAGCTTTCTTT.

The chain carries TRBV27 and TRBJ1-5, with D unclear. CDR1 MNHEY and CDR2 SMNVEV come from the germline V gene (reference sequence). The CDR3 loop spans 14 amino acids. Trimming removed 7 bases from V and 7 bases from J, with 17 bases in between. CDR3 amino acids: CASKEEGSYQPQHF. The CDR3 DNA is TGTGCCAGCAAGGAAGAAGGGAGCTACCAGCCCCAGCATTTT.

J is TRBJ1-3 and V is TRBV4-2; D unclear. Germline V lookup: CDR1 LGHNA, CDR2 YNFKEQ. V shed 0 bases and J shed 0 bases, with 9 bases lying between them. This CDR3 is built from 16 residues. DNA of the CDR3: TGTGCCAGCAGCCAAGAGCAGAGGCACTCTGGAAACACCATATATTTT. It yields the protein CASSQEQRHSGNTIYF.

This chain links TRBV6-2 or TRBV6-3 with TRBJ1-2, with D hard to call. Germline CDR1 is MNHEY and CDR2 is SVGEGT. Trimming stripped 3 bases from V and 2 bases from J, with 13 bases between. This CDR3 comprises 15 residues. The CDR3 nucleotides read TGTGCCAGCAGTTATAGAGCGAGATCCAACTATGGCTACACCTTC. Its protein is CASSYRARSNYGYTF.

This chain joins TRBV2 and TRBJ2-5, with 8 bases lining up with TRBD2. There are 12 residues in the CDR3. Germline V CDR1 and CDR2: SNHLY, FYNNEI. J lost 5 bases, V lost 6 bases, and 2 bases had no gene match. The CDR3 nucleotides read TGTGCCAGCAGAGGGACTAGTGAGACCCAGTACTTC. Its protein product is CASRGTSETQYF.

The chain couples TRBV2 to TRBJ1-2; TRBD1 agrees at 9 bases. CDR1 and CDR2 from the germline V gene are SNHLY and FYNNEI. V lost 9 bases and J lost 7; bases outside the gene matches: 12. The CDR3 sequence is 14 residues long. As DNA, the CDR3 is TGTGCCAGACCGACCGGGACAGGGAGTCCTGGCTACACCTTC. It is translated as CARPTGTGSPGYTF. Variable domain in full (rest from reference TRBV2 and TRBJ1-2): EPEVTQTPSHQVTQMGQEVILRCVPISNHLYFYWYRQILGQKVEFLVSFYNNEISEKSEIFDDQFSVERPDGSNFTLKIRSTKLEDSAMYFCARPTGTGSPGYTFGSGTRLTVV.

The genes are TRBV5-1 and TRBJ1-2; weak D call: TRBD1 (5 bases). The CDR3 spans 12 residues. Germline CDR1 and CDR2: SGHRS and YFSETQ. The V end was cut by 4 bases, the J end by 11 bases, with 15 bases between. This CDR3 is CASSPWGVGYTF. The CDR3 DNA follows: TGCGCCAGCAGCCCGTGGGGGGTAGGATACACCTTC.

This clone has only one observation. The chain has TRBV4-1 and TRBJ2-3; 7 nucleotides line up with TRBD2. The CDR3 spans 17 residues. J gave up 2 bases and V 2 bases, and 10 bases lay outside the gene matches. Germline assignment: CDR1 MGHRA and CDR2 YSYEKL. The CDR3 DNA follows: TGCGCCAGCAGCCAACCCTCCGGTCTAGCGGACACAGATACGCAGTATTTT. Its translation is CASSQPSGLADTDTQYF.

This chain uses TRBV19 with TRBJ1-1; 7 bases fit TRBD1. This CDR3 comprises 14 residues. The J segment lost 2 bases and the V segment lost 9 bases, leaving 9 bases of the junction unmatched. Per the germline V gene, CDR1 is LNHDA and CDR2 is SQIVND (reference sequence). The CDR3 region is CASIRQGVNTEAFF. The CDR3 nucleotides are TGTGCCAGCATTCGACAGGGAGTTAACACTGAAGCTTTCTTT.

The chain employs TRBV12-3 or TRBV12-4 and TRBJ2-7; a possible D gene is TRBD2 (5 bases). Trimming took 5 bases from V and 5 from J, leaving 10 bases between them. The CDR3 has 12 residues. CDR3 nucleotide sequence: TGTGCCAGCAGTGCCGGGCGGGACGAGCAGTACGTC. Translating gives CASSAGRDEQYV.

The V call is TRBV27, the J call TRBJ1-5; unclear D gene. The V end was cut by 4 bases, the J end by 4 bases, with 20 bases between. Germline CDR1 MNHEY, CDR2 SMNVEV (reference sequence). This CDR3 comprises 17 residues. The CDR3 DNA is TGTGCCAGCAGTTCGGGGTCAGGTTGGGTTGGGAATCAGCCCCAGCATTTT. Protein sequence: CASSSGSGWVGNQPQHF.

The rearrangement joins TRBV7-3 to TRBJ2-3, with D tentatively TRBD1 (6 bases). Germline CDR1 is SGHTA and CDR2 is FQGTGA. CDR3 length equals 15 residues. Trimming pared 2 bases from V and 8 bases from J, leaving 17 bases between. The CDR3 DNA reads TGTGCCAGCAGCTTAGGGGACACGGGCCGGTCTACGCAGTATTTT. It translates to CASSLGDTGRSTQYF. Looking up the rest from reference TRBV7-3 and TRBJ2-3 gives the full variable domain: GAGVSQTPSNKVTEKGKYVELRCDPISGHTALYWYRQSLGQGPEFLIYFQGTGAADDSGLPNDRFFAVRPEGSVSTLKIQRTERGDSAVYLCASSLGDTGRSTQYFGPGTRLTVL.

V and J are TRBV5-1 and TRBJ2-4; D is perhaps TRBD1 (5 bases). Per the germline V gene, CDR1 is SGHRS and CDR2 is YFSETQ. The CDR3 contains 14 residues. V was shortened by 0 bases and J by 1 base, with 5 bases between the two germline ends. For the CDR3, the DNA is TGCGCCAGCAGCTTGGAGGGGGCCAAAAACATTCAGTACTTC. Its translation is CASSLEGAKNIQYF.

V gene TRBV14 combines with J gene TRBJ1-2, with D unresolved. Deletions cut 1 base from V and 8 bases from J, with 11 bases between. The CDR3 sequence is 13 residues long. CDR1 SGHDN and CDR2 FVKESK come from the germline V gene. The CDR3 bases are TGTGCCAGCAGCCAAGGTCTACCCGAGGGCTACACCTTC. Its protein product is CASSQGLPEGYTF.

The rearrangement uses TRBV6-5 and TRBJ1-2; 7 positions agree with TRBD1. The J segment lost 6 bases and the V segment lost 5 bases, leaving 6 bases of the junction unmatched. The V gene's germline CDR1 is MNHEY and CDR2 SVGAGI. The CDR3 length is 13 residues. The CDR3 coding sequence is TGTGCCAGCAGTCCACAGGGGAGGCATGGCTACACCTTC. Amino acid sequence: CASSPQGRHGYTF.